The present entry profiles one TCR beta chain with its context. These data are taken from a study of T-cell reconstitution after alpha-beta-depleted transplantation in children. The CDR3 runs to 13 residues. The germline V gene has CDR1 SGDLS and CDR2 YYNGEE. Trimming shortened V by 0 bases and J by 10 bases, and 11 bases separated the two germline ends. Preparing the TCRbeta library involved the use of unique molecular identifiers. TCRdb reanalysed the PCR reads using MiXCR and keeps one entry per CDR3 protein. The table records about 900,000 distinct CDR3 sequences, 25% to 35% of them present only once.

Source: PBMCs, mostly from graft donor cells, taken 360 days after TCRalphabeta/CD19-depleted stem cell transplant. The receptor comes from a boy in the first two years of life who had a stem cell transplant for SCID, so the T cells may come from the graft donor. V and J are TRBV9 and TRBJ2-1, with D hard to call. CDR3 region: CASSVGEGIEQFF. CDR3 coding DNA: TGTGCCAGCAGCGTAGGGGAAGGTATAGAGCAGTTCTTC.